This T cell receptor (beta chain) was sequenced in a study of blood T cells in healthy people across ages. This CDR3 spans 15 amino acids. Trimming removed 6 bases from V and 5 bases from J; junction bases left unmatched: 7. Looked up from germline, CDR1 is SGHTA and CDR2 is FQGNSA. Together with a sample-barcoded 5' primer, a J-beta primer mix was included in a second PCR lasting about 7 to 12 cycles. Via MiXCR, TCRdb re-called the 5' RACE reads, giving one row per CDR3 protein. The sample carries approximately 810,000 distinct CDR3 sequences, around 26% recorded once. Study-level results: Because sorting was not performed, PBMCs prevented conclusive naive versus antigen-experienced comparison.

This clonotype has more than one count but fewer than ten. What it recognizes is unknown. The V and J genes are TRBV7-2 and TRBJ2-2, with 9 bases that match TRBD2. The source is a woman older than 75 in good health. The sequenced sample was blood. In nucleotides, the CDR3 is TGTGCCAGCAGGCCGCGGGGGGGCGGTACCGGGGAGCTGTTTTTT. Translating it yields CASRPRGGGTGELFF.